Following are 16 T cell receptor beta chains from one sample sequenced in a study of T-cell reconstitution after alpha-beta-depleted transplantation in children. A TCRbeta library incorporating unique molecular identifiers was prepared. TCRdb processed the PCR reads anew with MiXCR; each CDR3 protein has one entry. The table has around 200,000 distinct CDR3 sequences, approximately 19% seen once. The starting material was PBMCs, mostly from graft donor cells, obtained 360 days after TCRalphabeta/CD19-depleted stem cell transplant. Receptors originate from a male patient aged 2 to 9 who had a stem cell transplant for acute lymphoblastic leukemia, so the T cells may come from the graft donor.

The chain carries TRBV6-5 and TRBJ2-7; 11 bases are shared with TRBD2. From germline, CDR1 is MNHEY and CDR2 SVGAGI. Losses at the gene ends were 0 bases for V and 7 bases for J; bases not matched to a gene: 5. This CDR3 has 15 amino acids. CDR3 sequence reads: CASSYSALAGGEQYF. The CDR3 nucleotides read TGTGCCAGCAGTTACTCGGCTCTAGCGGGGGGAGAGCAGTACTTC.

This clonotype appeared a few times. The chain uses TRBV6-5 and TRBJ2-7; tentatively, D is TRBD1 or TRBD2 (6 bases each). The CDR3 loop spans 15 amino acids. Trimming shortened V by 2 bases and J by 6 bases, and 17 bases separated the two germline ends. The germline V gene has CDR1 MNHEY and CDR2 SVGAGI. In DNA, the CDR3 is TGTGCCAGCAGTTACGATGCGGGGCTACAGGGCGAGCAGTACTTC. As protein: CASSYDAGLQGEQYF.

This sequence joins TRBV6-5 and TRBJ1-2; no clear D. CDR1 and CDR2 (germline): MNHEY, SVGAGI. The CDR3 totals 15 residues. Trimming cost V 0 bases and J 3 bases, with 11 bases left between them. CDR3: CASSYSANGDYGYTF. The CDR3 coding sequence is TGTGCCAGCAGTTACTCGGCTAACGGCGACTATGGCTACACCTTC.

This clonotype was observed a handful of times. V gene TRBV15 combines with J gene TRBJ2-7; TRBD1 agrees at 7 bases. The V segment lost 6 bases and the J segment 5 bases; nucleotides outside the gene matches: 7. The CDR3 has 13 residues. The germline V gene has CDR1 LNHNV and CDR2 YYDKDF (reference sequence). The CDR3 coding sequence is TGTGCCACCAGTGGACAGGAGAAGAACGAGCAGTACTTC. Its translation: CATSGQEKNEQYF.

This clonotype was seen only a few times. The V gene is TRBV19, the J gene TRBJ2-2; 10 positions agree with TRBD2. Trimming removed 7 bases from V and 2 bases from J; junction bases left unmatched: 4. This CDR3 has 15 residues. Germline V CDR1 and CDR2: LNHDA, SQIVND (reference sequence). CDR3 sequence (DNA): TGTGCCAGTAAACCTAGCGGGGGAAACACCGGGGAGCTGTTTTTT. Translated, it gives CASKPSGGNTGELFF.

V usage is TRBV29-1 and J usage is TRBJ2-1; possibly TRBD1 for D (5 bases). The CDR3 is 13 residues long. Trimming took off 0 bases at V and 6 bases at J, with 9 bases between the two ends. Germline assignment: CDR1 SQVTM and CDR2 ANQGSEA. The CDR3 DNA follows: TGCAGCGTTGAAGACAGGGTATTCAATGAGCAGTTCTTC. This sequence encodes CSVEDRVFNEQFF.

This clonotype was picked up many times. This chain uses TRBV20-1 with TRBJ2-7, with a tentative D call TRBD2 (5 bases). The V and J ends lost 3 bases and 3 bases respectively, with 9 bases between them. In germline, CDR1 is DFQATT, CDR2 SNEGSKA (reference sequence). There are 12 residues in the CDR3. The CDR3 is CSASGAGYEQYF. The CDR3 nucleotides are TGCAGTGCTAGTGGTGCGGGCTACGAGCAGTACTTC.

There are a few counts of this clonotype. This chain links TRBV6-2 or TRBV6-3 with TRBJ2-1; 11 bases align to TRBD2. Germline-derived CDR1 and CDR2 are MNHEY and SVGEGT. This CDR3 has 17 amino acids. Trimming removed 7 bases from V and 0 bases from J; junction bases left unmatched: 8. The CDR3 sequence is CASKLAGGESSYNEQFF. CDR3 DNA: TGTGCCAGCAAGCTAGCGGGGGGCGAGAGCTCCTACAATGAGCAGTTCTTC.

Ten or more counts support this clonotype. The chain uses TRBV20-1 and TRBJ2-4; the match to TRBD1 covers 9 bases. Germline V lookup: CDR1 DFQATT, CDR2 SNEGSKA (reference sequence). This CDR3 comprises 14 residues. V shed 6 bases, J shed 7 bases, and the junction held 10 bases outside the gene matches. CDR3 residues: CSAPPGQGLNIQYF. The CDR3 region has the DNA TGCAGTGCGCCGCCGGGACAGGGATTGAACATTCAGTACTTC.

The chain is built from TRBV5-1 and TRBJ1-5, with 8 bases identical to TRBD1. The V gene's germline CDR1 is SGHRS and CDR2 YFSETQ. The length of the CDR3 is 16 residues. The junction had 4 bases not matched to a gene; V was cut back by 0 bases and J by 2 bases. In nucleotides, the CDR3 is TGCGCCAGCAGCTTGGGGACAGGGCTGCGCAATCAGCCCCAGCATTTT. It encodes CASSLGTGLRNQPQHF.

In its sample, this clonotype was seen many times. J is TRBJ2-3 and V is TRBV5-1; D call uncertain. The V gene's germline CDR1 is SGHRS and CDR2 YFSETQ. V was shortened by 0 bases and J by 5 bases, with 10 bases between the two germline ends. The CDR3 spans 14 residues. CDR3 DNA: TGCGCCAGCAGCTTGGCTCGTGGGGAAGATACGCAGTATTTT. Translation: CASSLARGEDTQYF.

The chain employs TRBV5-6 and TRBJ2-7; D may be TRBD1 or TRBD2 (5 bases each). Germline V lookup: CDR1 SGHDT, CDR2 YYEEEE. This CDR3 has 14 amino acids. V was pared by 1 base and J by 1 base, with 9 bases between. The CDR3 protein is CASSLLGTSYEQYF. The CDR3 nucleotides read TGTGCCAGCAGCTTGCTCGGGACGTCCTACGAGCAGTACTTC.

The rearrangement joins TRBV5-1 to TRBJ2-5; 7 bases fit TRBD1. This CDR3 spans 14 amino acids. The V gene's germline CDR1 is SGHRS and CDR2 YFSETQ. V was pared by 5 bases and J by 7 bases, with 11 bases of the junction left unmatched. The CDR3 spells CASSQGQPPGTQYF. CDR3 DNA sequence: TGCGCCAGCAGTCAGGGACAGCCACCCGGGACCCAGTACTTC.

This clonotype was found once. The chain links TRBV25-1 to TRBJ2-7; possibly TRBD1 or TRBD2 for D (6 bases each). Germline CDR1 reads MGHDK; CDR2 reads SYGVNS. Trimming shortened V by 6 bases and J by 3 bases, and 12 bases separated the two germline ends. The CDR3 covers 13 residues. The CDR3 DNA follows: TGTGCCAGCAGAGGGGGGAGAAACTACGAGCAGTACTTC. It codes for CASRGGRNYEQYF.

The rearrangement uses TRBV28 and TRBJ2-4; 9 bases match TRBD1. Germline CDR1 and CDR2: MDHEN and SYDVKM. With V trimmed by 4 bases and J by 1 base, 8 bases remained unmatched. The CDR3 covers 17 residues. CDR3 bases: TGTGCCAGCAGTTCCCTCGGACAGGGGTTCGCCAAAAACATTCAGTACTTC. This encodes CASSSLGQGFAKNIQYF.

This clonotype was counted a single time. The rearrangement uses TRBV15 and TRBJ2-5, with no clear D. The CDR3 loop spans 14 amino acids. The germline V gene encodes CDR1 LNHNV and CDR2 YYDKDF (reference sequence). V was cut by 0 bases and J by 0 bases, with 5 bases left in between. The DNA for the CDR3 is TGTGCCACCAGCAGAGATATACACCAAGAGACCCAGTACTTC. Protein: CATSRDIHQETQYF. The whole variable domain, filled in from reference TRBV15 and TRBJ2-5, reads DAMVIQNPRYQVTQFGKPVTLSCSQTLNHNVMYWYQQKSSQAPKLLFHYYDKDFNNEADTPDNFQSRRPNTSFCFLDIRSPGLGDTAMYLCATSRDIHQETQYFGPGTRLLVL.